Each of the 26 T cell receptor beta chains below was sequenced from the same sample in a study of read filtering for tumor transcriptome and immune sequencing. This library used around 400 ng RNA and molecular barcoded adaptors spanning alpha/delta and beta/gamma chains. TCRdb ran MiXCR on the reads and lists one entry per CDR3 protein. Among under 80,000 distinct CDR3 sequences listed, 15% to 25% were seen once. The specimen sequenced was a population of CD138-negative cells sorted from bone marrow. Receptor source: a donor older than 35 with multiple myeloma.

In its sample, this clonotype was seen many times. The rearrangement links TRBV3-1 to TRBJ2-3, with 7 bases aligning to TRBD2. This CDR3 spans 14 amino acids. The germline gives CDR1 LGHDT, CDR2 YNNKEL (reference sequence). The V gene end was trimmed by 4 bases and the J gene end by 6 bases; junction bases not matched to a gene: 7. CDR3 region: CASSPGTTPDTQYF. As DNA, the CDR3 is TGTGCCAGCAGCCCAGGGACTACCCCGGATACGCAGTATTTT.

This clonotype has ten or more counts. The genes are TRBV3-1 and TRBJ2-3; 7 bases are shared with TRBD2. The CDR3 is made up of 17 amino acids. V shed 2 bases, J shed 5 bases, and the junction held 13 bases outside the gene matches. The germline CDR1 and CDR2 sequences are LGHDT and YNNKEL (reference sequence). The CDR3 sequence is CASSQRSTAGARDTQYF. CDR3 coding DNA: TGTGCCAGCAGCCAACGCAGTACCGCGGGAGCCAGAGATACGCAGTATTTT.

This clonotype was seen just once. Being one base from a much bigger clone, this may be a read error. The chain uses TRBV29-1 and TRBJ1-1, with a weak D call TRBD1 (5 bases). Germline V CDR1 and CDR2: SQVTM, ANQGSEA. The CDR3 contains 10 residues. CDR3 protein: CSAGHDDAFF. The CDR3 coding sequence is TGCAGTGCGGGGCACGATGATGCTTTCTTT.

This clonotype was picked up many times. The chain couples TRBV11-3 to TRBJ2-3, with D hard to call. V was clipped by 6 bases and J by 1 base, with 8 bases between them. This CDR3 spans 13 amino acids. Germline V gene lookup returns CDR1 SGHNT and CDR2 YENEEA. The CDR3 here is CASRGGGTDTQYF. CDR3 nucleotide sequence: TGTGCCAGCAGGGGTGGGGGCACAGATACGCAGTATTTT. Supplemented by reference TRBV11-3 and TRBJ2-3, the full variable domain reads EAGVVQSPRYKIIEKKQPVAFWCNPISGHNTLYWYLQNLGQGPELLIRYENEEAVDDSQLPKDRFSAERLKGVDSTLKIQPAELGDSAVYLCASRGGGTDTQYFGPGTRLTVL.

This clonotype was counted at least ten times. V usage is TRBV7-9 and J usage is TRBJ2-1, with 7 bases fitting TRBD1. The germline gives CDR1 SEHNR, CDR2 FQNEAQ (reference sequence). Trimming cost V 5 bases and J 8 bases; bases outside gene matches: 9. The CDR3 is 14 residues long. The CDR3 bases are TGTGCCAGCAGCACCCATGACAGGGAACATGAGCAGTTCTTC. Amino acids: CASSTHDREHEQFF.

This clonotype showed up many times. The rearrangement uses TRBV5-1 and TRBJ1-1; D call uncertain. The CDR3 consists of 14 residues. Deletions cut 0 bases from V and 4 bases from J, with 10 bases between. Germline V lookup: CDR1 SGHRS, CDR2 YFSETQ. In DNA form, the CDR3 reads TGCGCCAGCAGCTTGGTCGAGGGTTCCACTGAAGCTTTCTTT. It is translated as CASSLVEGSTEAFF. The complete variable domain, with remaining parts taken from reference TRBV5-1 and TRBJ1-1, reads KAGVTQTPRYLIKTRGQQVTLSCSPISGHRSVSWYQQTPGQGLQFLFEYFSETQRNKGNFPGRFSGRQFSNSRSEMNVSTLELGDSALYLCASSLVEGSTEAFFGQGTRLTVV.

This clonotype was recorded at least ten times. The gene calls are TRBV20-1 and TRBJ2-7; 8 nucleotides align to TRBD2. CDR1 is DFQATT, CDR2 SNEGSKA, per germline (reference sequence). This CDR3 is built from 12 residues. The CDR3 sequence: CTGVAGSNEQYF. The CDR3 DNA reads TGCACAGGGGTAGCGGGATCCAACGAGCAGTACTTC.

Ten or more counts support this clonotype. The chain employs TRBV5-1 and TRBJ2-7, with TRBD1 identical over 8 bases. This CDR3 comprises 14 residues. V trimming: 5 bases; J trimming: 3 bases; junction bases outside the gene matches: 7. Germline lookup yields CDR1 SGHRS and CDR2 YFSETQ. The CDR3 DNA sequence: TGCGCCAGCAGGTCGGGACAGGCACTCTACGAGCAGTACTTC. This encodes CASRSGQALYEQYF. The full variable domain, in which reference TRBV5-1 and TRBJ2-7 provide the parts outside the CDR3, is KAGVTQTPRYLIKTRGQQVTLSCSPISGHRSVSWYQQTPGQGLQFLFEYFSETQRNKGNFPGRFSGRQFSNSRSEMNVSTLELGDSALYLCASRSGQALYEQYFGPGTRLTVT.

This clonotype was detected ten times or more. The chain combines TRBV20-1 with TRBJ2-7, with no clear D. CDR1 is DFQATT and CDR2 is SNEGSKA in the germline V gene (reference sequence). This CDR3 region has 16 residues. The V end was cut by 0 bases, the J end by 1 base, with 16 bases between. CDR3: CSARDVRGGTSYEQYF. CDR3 coding DNA: TGCAGTGCTAGAGATGTGAGAGGCGGTACTTCCTACGAGCAGTACTTC.

This clonotype was seen ten or more times. The rearrangement links TRBV28 to TRBJ1-6; D perhaps matches TRBD1 (5 bases). This CDR3 is 14 amino acids long. Germline-derived CDR1 and CDR2 are MDHEN and SYDVKM. The germline V and J ends were trimmed by 10 bases and 6 bases, with 16 bases remaining between them. The CDR3 loop reads CATRGRSGNSPLHF. CDR3 DNA sequence: TGTGCCACCCGGGGCCGATCTGGTAATTCACCCCTCCACTTT.

This chain links TRBV3-1 with TRBJ2-1; unclear D gene. The CDR3 runs to 11 residues. The germline V gene has CDR1 LGHDT and CDR2 YNNKEL (reference sequence). The V end lost 4 bases, the J end lost 10 bases, and 8 bases lay between the germline ends. The CDR3 bases are TGTGCCAGCAGCCTCAACAGCGAGCAGTTCTTC. Residues: CASSLNSEQFF.

In this sample, this clonotype turned up many times. V and J are TRBV29-1 and TRBJ2-1; 16 bases match TRBD2. This CDR3 has 16 amino acids. J was trimmed by 3 bases and V by 3 bases; bases with no gene match: 2. The germline CDR1 and CDR2 sequences are SQVTM and ANQGSEA. This chain's CDR3 is CSVDGTSGRVYNEQFF. CDR3 sequence (DNA): TGCAGCGTTGATGGGACTAGCGGGAGGGTCTACAATGAGCAGTTCTTC.

This clonotype was observed at least ten times. V gene TRBV7-8 combines with J gene TRBJ2-2, with D unclear. V lost 3 bases and J 2 bases, leaving 1 base between the germline ends. From germline, CDR1 is SGHVS and CDR2 FQNEAQ. The CDR3 extends over 12 amino acids. In DNA form, the CDR3 reads TGTGCCAGCAGCTTTAACACCGGGGAGCTGTTTTTT. It yields the protein CASSFNTGELFF.

Note on this clonotype: Given a much more abundant clone one base away, this may be a read error. V gene TRBV3-1 combines with J gene TRBJ2-3; no firm D call. CDR3 length equals 13 residues. CDR1 and CDR2 (germline): LGHDT, YNNKEL (reference sequence). V lost 4 bases, J lost 5 bases, and 10 bases lay in between. This chain's CDR3 is CASSRTYRDTQYF. The CDR3 coding sequence is TGTGCCAGCAGCCGAACGTATCGAGATACGCAGTATTTT.

This clonotype was counted ten times or more. The chain links TRBV14 to TRBJ2-1, with D possibly TRBD2 on 6 matching bases. Germline V gene lookup returns CDR1 SGHDN and CDR2 FVKESK. The CDR3 is made up of 17 amino acids. The germline V and J ends were trimmed by 1 base and 8 bases, with 21 bases remaining between them. The CDR3: CASSQVSGSNVLDEQFF. The CDR3, as DNA: TGTGCCAGCAGCCAAGTGTCCGGGAGTAACGTTCTGGATGAGCAGTTCTTC.

This clonotype was counted ten times or more. The chain has TRBV5-1 and TRBJ2-5; D gene ambiguous. The CDR3 has 11 residues. The germline V gene encodes CDR1 SGHRS and CDR2 YFSETQ. Trimming removed 5 bases from V and 5 bases from J, with 7 bases in between. CDR3 protein: CASRFAETQYF. The CDR3 DNA is TGCGCCAGCAGGTTTGCGGAGACCCAGTACTTC.

This clonotype was picked up many times. The chain links TRBV6-5 to TRBJ1-4; possible D gene TRBD1, 6 bases. Deletions cut 3 bases from V and 10 bases from J, with 9 bases between. The CDR3 covers 12 residues. Germline V lookup: CDR1 MNHEY, CDR2 SVGAGI. Written as DNA, the CDR3 is TGTGCCAGCAGTTATAAGGGGGGAAAACTGTTTTTT. Amino acid sequence: CASSYKGGKLFF.

This clonotype appeared many times. The chain is built from TRBV30 and TRBJ2-1; a weak D match, TRBD1 (5 bases). V gave up 0 bases and J gave up 5 bases, with 8 bases separating them. The CDR3 totals 13 residues. Germline lookup yields CDR1 GTSNPN and CDR2 SVGIG (reference sequence). The CDR3: CAWSVGRHNEQFF. CDR3 in DNA: TGTGCCTGGAGTGTGGGGCGTCACAATGAGCAGTTCTTC.

The table lists this clonotype with many counts. V usage is TRBV20-1 and J usage is TRBJ2-1; 8 bases are shared with TRBD2. Germline V gives CDR1 DFQATT, CDR2 SNEGSKA (reference sequence). This CDR3 has 14 residues. Unmatched junction bases numbered 6, after V lost 6 bases and J lost 2 bases. CDR3 DNA: TGCAGTGCGGCCGGGACTAGGGCCTACAATGAGCAGTTCTTC. Protein: CSAAGTRAYNEQFF.

Note on this clonotype: One base away lies a much larger clone, so this may be a sequencing read error. This sequence joins TRBV29-1 and TRBJ2-7; a weak D match, TRBD1 (5 bases). This CDR3 is built from 10 residues. The germline V gene encodes CDR1 SQVTM and CDR2 ANQGSEA. CDR3 coding DNA: TGCAGCGCAGGGAACTACGGGCAGTACTTC. Amino acid sequence: CSAGNYGQYF.

This clonotype has a count of ten or more. The chain uses TRBV12-3 or TRBV12-4 and TRBJ2-2; 7 bases match TRBD1. The V and J ends lost 5 bases and 0 bases, in that order; junction bases with no gene match: 6. The CDR3 covers 16 residues. The CDR3 is CASSRGQLANTGELFF. CDR3 DNA sequence: TGTGCCAGCAGTAGGGGACAGCTCGCGAACACCGGGGAGCTGTTTTTT.

In the case of this clonotype: This may be a read error: a much more frequent sequence differs by one nucleotide. Here the CDR3 omits its conserved ending phenylalanine or tryptophan, so a read error is the likely source. The chain is built from TRBV11-2 and TRBJ2-3; D possibly corresponds to TRBD1 (6 bases). Germline CDR1 SGHAT, CDR2 FQNNGV. V lost 5 bases, J lost 0 bases, and 15 bases lay in between. The CDR3 runs to 16 residues. This chain's CDR3 is CASSPARGLSTDTQYV. CDR3 nucleotides: TGTGCCAGCAGCCCGGCCAGGGGTTTGAGCACAGATACGCAGTATGTT.

This clonotype was picked up many times. The gene calls are TRBV3-1 and TRBJ2-5, with 7 bases aligning to TRBD1. The CDR3 consists of 14 residues. Losses at the gene ends were 4 bases for V and 1 base for J; bases not matched to a gene: 3. Germline V gives CDR1 LGHDT, CDR2 YNNKEL (reference sequence). The DNA of the CDR3 is TGTGCCAGCAGCCTGGGACAGCTCCAAGAGACCCAGTACTTC. This gives the protein CASSLGQLQETQYF.

The table lists this clonotype with many counts. This chain uses TRBV3-1 with TRBJ2-5; 7 bases fit TRBD2. There are 15 residues in the CDR3. Per the germline V gene, CDR1 is LGHDT and CDR2 is YNNKEL (reference sequence). After removal of 4 bases from V and 0 bases from J, the junction contained 5 bases not matched to a gene. Here the CDR3 DNA reads TGTGCCAGCAGCCGAGCCAGCGGGGACCAAGAGACCCAGTACTTC. It encodes CASSRASGDQETQYF.

As to this clonotype: This may come from a read error, since a much larger clone is one base off. V and J are TRBV29-1 and TRBJ1-1, with D possibly TRBD1 on 5 matching bases. The CDR3 loop spans 11 amino acids. The germline gives CDR1 SQVTM, CDR2 ANQGSEA. The V end was cut by 3 bases, the J end by 11 bases, with 13 bases between. The CDR3, as DNA: TGCAGCGTTGAGGCTGAGGGGTGGGCTTTCTTT. It encodes CSVEAEGWAFF.

At least ten counts were recorded for this clonotype. This chain joins TRBV20-1 and TRBJ2-7; 9 bases fit TRBD1. Germline CDR1 reads DFQATT; CDR2 reads SNEGSKA (reference sequence). Trimming at V came to 4 bases and at J to 2 bases, leaving 15 bases not matched to a gene. The CDR3 spans 17 residues. The CDR3 DNA follows: TGCAGTGCTAAACTTTATACCGGGACAGGGCGTACCTACGAGCAGTACTTC. It codes for CSAKLYTGTGRTYEQYF.